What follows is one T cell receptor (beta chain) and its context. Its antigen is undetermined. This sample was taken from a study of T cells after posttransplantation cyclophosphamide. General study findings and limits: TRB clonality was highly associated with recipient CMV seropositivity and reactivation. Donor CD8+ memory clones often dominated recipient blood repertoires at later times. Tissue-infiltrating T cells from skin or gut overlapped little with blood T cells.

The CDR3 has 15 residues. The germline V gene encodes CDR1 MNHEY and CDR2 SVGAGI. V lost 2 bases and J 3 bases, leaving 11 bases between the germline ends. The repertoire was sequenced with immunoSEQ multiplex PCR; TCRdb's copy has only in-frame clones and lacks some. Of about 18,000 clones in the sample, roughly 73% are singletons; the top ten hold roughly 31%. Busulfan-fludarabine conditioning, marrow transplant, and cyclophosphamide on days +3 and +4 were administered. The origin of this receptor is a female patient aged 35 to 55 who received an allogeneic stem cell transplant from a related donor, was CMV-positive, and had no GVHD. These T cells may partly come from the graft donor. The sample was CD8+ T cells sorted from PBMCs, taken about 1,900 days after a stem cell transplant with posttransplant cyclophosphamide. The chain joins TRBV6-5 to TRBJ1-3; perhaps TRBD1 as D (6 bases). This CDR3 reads CASSYRGGDGNTIYF. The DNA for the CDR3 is TGTGCCAGCAGTTACCGAGGGGGTGATGGAAACACCATATATTTT.